This entry lists 32 T cell receptor beta chains sequenced from one sample in a study of breast tumors, draining lymph nodes, adjacent tissues. Axillary draining lymph nodes of breast cancer patients supplied the node samples. TCRdb passed the multiplex PCR reads through MiXCR, listing each CDR3 protein once. The table shows fewer than 140,000 distinct CDR3 sequences, with approximately 28% occurring only once. The sample was axillary lymph node tissue. The receptors originated from a female donor with breast cancer. Some clones in this sample may be carry-over from other donors' samples.

There are a few counts of this clonotype. The chain couples TRBV6-5 to TRBJ2-2; no clear D. Looked up from germline, CDR1 is MNHEY and CDR2 is SVGAGI. V shed 6 bases and J shed 8 bases, with 7 bases lying between them. This CDR3 comprises 11 residues. The CDR3 reads CASRSSGELFF. Here the CDR3 DNA reads TGTGCCAGCAGGAGCAGTGGGGAGCTGTTTTTT.

Worth noting for this clonotype: Without the conserved terminal phenylalanine or tryptophan, this CDR3 likely stems from a read error. This chain connects TRBV29-1 to TRBJ1-5, with D unclear. CDR3 length: 12 amino acids. Looked up from germline, CDR1 is SQVTM and CDR2 is ANQGSEA. Trimming removed 5 bases from V and 6 bases from J, with 11 bases in between. CDR3 residues: CSVSGSGQPQHG. For the CDR3, the DNA is TGCAGCGTTTCGGGTTCAGGTCAGCCCCAGCATGGT.

The table lists this clonotype with many counts. The chain carries TRBV13 and TRBJ2-1; 13 nucleotides match TRBD2. The CDR3 is 16 residues long. From germline, CDR1 is PRHDT and CDR2 FYEKMQ (reference sequence). J lost 7 bases, V lost 1 base, and 4 bases had no gene match. CDR3 protein: CASSLARLAGGNEQFF. DNA for the CDR3: TGTGCCAGCAGCTTAGCCCGACTAGCGGGAGGAAATGAGCAGTTCTTC.

A remark on this clonotype: A read error may account for a junction end that differs from germline. V gene TRBV20-1 combines with J gene TRBJ2-5, with 7 bases that match TRBD1. This CDR3 spans 16 amino acids. The germline V gene encodes CDR1 DFQATT and CDR2 SNEGSKA (reference sequence). The CDR3 here is CGARDLDRSSQETQYF. For the CDR3, the DNA is TGCGGTGCTAGAGATTTGGACAGGTCTTCACAAGAGACCCAGTACTTC.

This clonotype was picked up many times. This chain uses TRBV5-8 with TRBJ2-7; D remains unclear. Between the trimmed V and J ends, which lost 0 bases and 3 bases, there was a span of 16 bases. This CDR3 region has 16 residues. Germline V lookup: CDR1 SGHTS, CDR2 YDEGEE. The CDR3 region has the DNA TGTGCCAGCAGCTTGGAGGGTGGTAATCCAGTCTACGAGCAGTACTTC. Translated, it gives CASSLEGGNPVYEQYF.

In regard to this clonotype: The junction shows a germline mismatch at one end, possibly a read error. The chain has TRBV7-3 and TRBJ2-5; 9 positions match TRBD1. The CDR3 length is 17 residues. Germline values: CDR1 SGHTA, CDR2 FQGTGA. Here the CDR3 DNA reads TGTGCCAGCAGCCGACAGGGGGGGAGGGGGGTAGAAGAGGCCCAGTACTTC. It encodes CASSRQGGRGVEEAQYF.

This clonotype came up many times. This may be a read error, as it is one base from a much larger clone. This chain uses TRBV9 with TRBJ2-1; the match to TRBD1 covers 8 bases. Germline V gene data show CDR1 as SGDLS and CDR2 as YYNGEE. CDR3 length: 15 amino acids. The CDR3 sequence is CASSVGRGQNNEPFF. DNA of the CDR3: TGTGCCAGCAGCGTAGGCAGGGGGCAGAACAATGAGCCGTTCTTC.

This clonotype came up many times. The gene calls are TRBV5-1 and TRBJ1-2; the match to TRBD1 covers 11 bases. The CDR3 is 15 residues long. Germline V gives CDR1 SGHRS, CDR2 YFSETQ. The J segment lost 8 bases and the V segment lost 4 bases, leaving 10 bases of the junction unmatched. The CDR3 spells CASSPGGQGAEGYTF. The DNA for the CDR3 is TGCGCCAGCAGCCCCGGCGGACAGGGGGCTGAGGGCTACACCTTC.

This clonotype has more than one count but fewer than ten. The chain combines TRBV18 with TRBJ2-6; 9 bases are shared with TRBD1. The CDR3 spans 18 residues. Germline assignment: CDR1 KGHSH and CDR2 LQKENI. The V segment lost 0 bases and the J segment 1 base; nucleotides outside the gene matches: 4. The CDR3 sequence is CASSPPVGTGSGANVLTF. DNA for the CDR3: TGTGCCAGCTCACCACCGGTGGGGACAGGGTCTGGGGCCAACGTCCTGACTTTC.

This clonotype was detected many times. This rearrangement joins TRBV7-9 to TRBJ2-2; D might be TRBD1 or TRBD2, each matching 5 bases. The CDR3 is 16 residues long. Per germline, CDR1 SEHNR and CDR2 FQNEAQ (reference sequence). V was shortened by 3 bases and J by 6 bases, with 17 bases between the two germline ends. CDR3 in DNA: TGTGCCAGCAGCTTTGTGGGGGTAACAAAGGCCGGGGAGCTGTTTTTT. This translates into CASSFVGVTKAGELFF.

Concerning this clonotype itself: Here the CDR3 omits its conserved ending phenylalanine or tryptophan, so a read error is the likely source. This sequence joins TRBV7-2 and TRBJ1-2; 8 bases are a match to TRBD1. The CDR3 is made up of 14 amino acids. The junction had 0 bases not matched to a gene; V was cut back by 1 base and J by 2 bases. From germline, CDR1 is SGHTA and CDR2 FQGNSA. In nucleotides, the CDR3 is TGTGCCAGCAGCTTAGGGACAGGGAACTATGGCTACACCCTC. Its protein product is CASSLGTGNYGYTL.

The chain links TRBV25-1 to TRBJ2-2; TRBD1 is a possible D gene (6 bases). Germline V gene sequence: CDR1 MGHDK, CDR2 SYGVNS. The CDR3 extends over 17 amino acids. With 2 bases removed from V and 1 base from J, the gap between germline ends came to 14 bases. CDR3 residues: CASSEIRQEENTGELFF. In DNA, the CDR3 is TGTGCCAGCAGTGAAATTCGACAGGAAGAGAACACCGGGGAGCTGTTTTTT.

Regarding this clonotype: The missing conserved phenylalanine or tryptophan at the end of this CDR3 makes a read error likely. The chain joins TRBV19 to TRBJ2-1, with D hard to call. CDR3 size: 15 residues. Trimming pared 3 bases from V and 3 bases from J, leaving 12 bases between. CDR1 is LNHDA and CDR2 is SQIVND in the germline V gene (reference sequence). The CDR3 DNA reads TGTGCCAGTAGTATCGGAGTCAGCTTCTACAATGAGCAGTTCTTA. This encodes CASSIGVSFYNEQFL.

This clonotype has a count of ten or more. J is TRBJ2-7 and V is TRBV9; D unclear. The length of the CDR3 is 14 residues. Germline assignment: CDR1 SGDLS and CDR2 YYNGEE. Trimming took 0 bases from V and 0 from J, leaving 7 bases between them. CDR3 sequence (DNA): TGTGCCAGCAGCGTAGGGCCGAGCTCCTACGAGCAGTACTTC. It translates to CASSVGPSSYEQYF.

V is TRBV12-3 or TRBV12-4 and J is TRBJ1-6; TRBD1 agrees at 9 bases. This CDR3 region has 16 residues. J gave up 9 bases and V 5 bases, and 11 bases lay outside the gene matches. CDR3 in amino acids: CASSLSAGTGSSPLHF. The CDR3 DNA sequence: TGTGCCAGCAGTCTCTCCGCCGGGACAGGGAGTTCACCCCTCCACTTT.

The table lists this clonotype with a few counts. The chain couples TRBV28 to TRBJ1-3, with 7 nucleotides matching TRBD1. Germline V gene lookup returns CDR1 MDHEN and CDR2 SYDVKM. V lost 3 bases to trimming and J lost 3 bases; unmatched junction nucleotides: 5. This CDR3 is 15 amino acids long. The CDR3 region is CASSLEGAGGNTIYF. In DNA form, the CDR3 reads TGTGCCAGCAGTTTGGAGGGGGCAGGTGGAAACACCATATATTTT.

This clonotype was seen ten or more times. The rearrangement uses TRBV5-8 and TRBJ1-2, with 7 bases identical to TRBD1. From germline, CDR1 is SGHTS and CDR2 YDEGEE. The ends lost 2 bases at V and 8 bases at J; junction bases unmatched: 9. This CDR3 region has 14 residues. CDR3 nucleotide sequence: TGTGCCAGCAGCTTCCCCCTGACAGGGTTGGGCTACACCTTC. Translated: CASSFPLTGLGYTF.

In this sample, this clonotype turned up many times. The chain joins TRBV3-1 to TRBJ2-2; no reliable D call. Germline V gene lookup returns CDR1 LGHDT and CDR2 YNNKEL (reference sequence). The CDR3 loop spans 15 amino acids. Trimming stripped 3 bases from V and 5 bases from J, with 13 bases between. CDR3 bases: TGTGCCAGCAGCCAGGGCACTCGCATTACCGGGGAGCTGTTTTTT. Residues: CASSQGTRITGELFF.

CDR3 sequence: CASSYLHGASGSSYEQYF. DNA for the CDR3: TGTGCCAGCAGCTACCTACATGGGGCTAGCGGGAGCTCCTACGAGCAGTACTTC. The chain couples TRBV6-5 to TRBJ2-7; 10 bases align to TRBD2. The germline V gene has CDR1 MNHEY and CDR2 SVGAGI. J was trimmed by 0 bases and V by 6 bases; bases with no gene match: 14. This CDR3 has 18 residues.

Ten or more counts support this clonotype. V usage is TRBV24-1 and J usage is TRBJ2-2; a possible D gene is TRBD2 (6 bases). V was trimmed by 12 bases and J by 4 bases, leaving 17 bases between them. Germline CDR1 reads KGHDR; CDR2 reads SFDVKD. There are 14 residues in the CDR3. CDR3 DNA: TGTGCCCCGGGAGACTGGTGGCGCACCGGGGAGCTGTTTTTT. Amino acids: CAPGDWWRTGELFF.

Turning to this clonotype: One end of the junction varies from germline; a read error may be responsible. V gene TRBV6-2 or TRBV6-3 combines with J gene TRBJ2-2; possibly TRBD2 for D (6 bases). The CDR3 consists of 16 residues. From germline, CDR1 is MNHEY and CDR2 SVGEGT. In DNA form, the CDR3 reads TGTGCCAGCAGTCAACGTGCGCGGACGAACACCGGGGGGCTGTTTTTT. This sequence encodes CASSQRARTNTGGLFF.

CDR3 in amino acids: CASSLEAANYGYTF. The CDR3 nucleotides read TGCGCCAGCAGCTTGGAGGCAGCTAACTATGGCTACACCTTC. The V and J genes are TRBV5-1 and TRBJ1-2, with D hard to call. The CDR3 contains 14 residues. V was pared by 0 bases and J by 0 bases, with 6 bases between. Germline values: CDR1 SGHRS, CDR2 YFSETQ. Based on the CDR3 plus reference TRBV5-1 and TRBJ1-2, the full variable domain is KAGVTQTPRYLIKTRGQQVTLSCSPISGHRSVSWYQQTPGQGLQFLFEYFSETQRNKGNFPGRFSGRQFSNSRSEMNVSTLELGDSALYLCASSLEAANYGYTFGSGTRLTVV.

This clonotype was observed many times. A single base separates this from a much larger clone, so it may be a read error. The chain uses TRBV5-6 and TRBJ1-6; D gene unclear. This CDR3 contains 14 residues. The V gene lost 1 base and the J gene lost 9 bases, with 11 bases spanning the gap. Germline CDR1 and CDR2: SGHDT and YYEEEE. The CDR3 DNA follows: TGTGCCAGCAGCTTGCTCACAGCGTCTTCACCCCTCCACTTT. It encodes CASSLLTASSPLHF.

This clonotype was picked up many times. The V gene is TRBV12-3 or TRBV12-4, the J gene TRBJ2-7; perhaps TRBD1 as D (6 bases). The CDR3 is 15 residues long. V lost 2 bases, J lost 4 bases, and 15 bases lay in between. The CDR3 DNA reads as TGTGCCAGCAGTTTATTCTATACAGGGTCATACGAGCAGTACTTC. Amino acid sequence: CASSLFYTGSYEQYF.

This clonotype has ten or more counts. The chain couples TRBV18 to TRBJ2-5, with D perhaps matching TRBD2 (6 bases). Per germline, CDR1 KGHSH and CDR2 LQKENI. V was cut by 0 bases and J by 5 bases, with 7 bases left in between. The CDR3 runs to 13 residues. CDR3 region: CASSPPAGETQYF. The CDR3 bases are TGTGCCAGCTCACCACCGGCGGGGGAGACCCAGTACTTC.

This clonotype appeared many times. The V and J genes are TRBV5-1 and TRBJ1-2; D is uncertain. Trimming stripped 0 bases from V and 5 bases from J, with 5 bases between. The CDR3 is 12 residues long. Germline assignment: CDR1 SGHRS and CDR2 YFSETQ. CDR3 in DNA: TGCGCCAGCAGCTTGGTGGCGTATGGCTACACCTTC. Amino acids: CASSLVAYGYTF.

This clonotype was seen repeatedly, ten times or more. The CDR3 sequence is CASIIGGGYNEQFF. DNA of the CDR3: TGTGCCAGCATAATTGGGGGGGGCTACAATGAGCAGTTCTTC. The chain couples TRBV12-3 or TRBV12-4 to TRBJ2-1; 7 bases are a match to TRBD2. The CDR3 contains 14 residues. Unmatched junction bases numbered 6, after V lost 7 bases and J lost 3 bases.

V gene TRBV6-2 or TRBV6-3 combines with J gene TRBJ2-7, with 7 positions matching TRBD1. CDR1 is MNHEY, CDR2 SVGEGT, per germline. The length of the CDR3 is 16 residues. Germline trimming cut 5 bases from V and 3 bases from J; bases unmatched to any gene: 13. The CDR3: CASSHDRTGPSYEQYF. The CDR3 DNA is TGTGCCAGCAGTCACGATCGGACAGGCCCAAGCTACGAGCAGTACTTC.

CDR3 amino acids: CSATHLDNSPEQYF. The CDR3 DNA reads as TGCAGTGCCACACACCTCGACAACTCCCCCGAGCAGTACTTC. The chain carries TRBV20-1 and TRBJ2-7, with no clear D. This CDR3 is 14 amino acids long. The ends were cut back, 6 bases at V and 6 bases at J, with 21 bases in the middle. The germline gives CDR1 DFQATT, CDR2 SNEGSKA (reference sequence).

This clonotype has just a few counts. The chain has TRBV27 and TRBJ2-4, with 11 bases identical to TRBD2. The CDR3 consists of 16 residues. From germline, CDR1 is MNHEY and CDR2 SMNVEV (reference sequence). V dropped 3 bases and J dropped 7; count of bases not matched to a gene: 8. CDR3 nucleotide sequence: TGTGCCAGCAGTTTCCGCGGACTAGCGGGTCATAACATTCAGTACTTC. Translation gives CASSFRGLAGHNIQYF.

This clonotype was observed many times. The chain employs TRBV10-1 and TRBJ2-7; the match to TRBD1 covers 8 bases. V lost 5 bases, J lost 7 bases, and 13 bases stayed unmatched. There are 15 residues in the CDR3. Germline CDR1 WNHNN, CDR2 SYGVQD (reference sequence). The DNA for the CDR3 is TGCGCCAGCAGTTTATCCGGGACAGGATCTGGTGAGCAGTACTTC. Its protein is CASSLSGTGSGEQYF.

J is TRBJ2-3 and V is TRBV12-3 or TRBV12-4; 11 nucleotides align to TRBD2. The trim removed 5 bases at V and 0 bases at J, leaving 4 bases unmatched. The CDR3 runs to 16 residues. CDR3: CASSRLAGLSTDTQYF. For the CDR3, the DNA is TGTGCCAGCAGTCGACTAGCGGGATTGAGCACAGATACGCAGTATTTT.